This T cell receptor (beta chain) was sequenced during a study of T cells expressing NK-cell markers. Overall study findings and caveats: These clonotypes also led the CD3+CD56-NKG2C+ fraction in a handful of donors.

5'RACE template switching built TCR beta cDNA with unique molecular identifiers. TCRdb re-analyzed the 5' RACE reads; it lists each CDR3 protein once, without DNA. The table lists 25,000 to 35,000 distinct CDR3 sequences. The CDR3 runs 15 residues. Germline CDR1 MGHRA, CDR2 YSYEKL. As for this clonotype: Its antigen remains unidentified.

The chain joins TRBV4-1 to TRBJ2-2. The sequenced sample consisted of blood T cells: a sorted CD56 or NKG2C T cell subset, CD4+ or CD8+ T cells, or bulk PBMC T cells (not recorded which). This receptor was taken from a woman aged 18 to 69 in good health. CDR3 residues: CASSPRTDVFGELFF.